This T cell receptor beta chain appears in the sequencing data of a study of shared clonotypes between healthy human individuals. The method was immunoSEQ multiplex PCR; TCRdb's version includes in-frame clones alone and lacks a portion of them. The sample contains hundreds of thousands of clones, 79% of which appear only once. The CDR3 length is 14 residues. V was cut by 0 bases and J by 3 bases, with 9 bases left in between. From germline, CDR1 is SGHAT and CDR2 FQNNGV. This chain joins TRBV11-2 and TRBJ2-7, with D perhaps matching TRBD1 (5 bases). Source material: PBMCs. The origin of this receptor is a woman between 35 and 50 years old in good health. Some clones in this sample may be carry-over from other donors' samples. The CDR3 spells CASSLDRQSYEQYF. Written as DNA, the CDR3 is TGTGCCAGCAGCTTAGACCGACAGAGCTACGAGCAGTACTTC.